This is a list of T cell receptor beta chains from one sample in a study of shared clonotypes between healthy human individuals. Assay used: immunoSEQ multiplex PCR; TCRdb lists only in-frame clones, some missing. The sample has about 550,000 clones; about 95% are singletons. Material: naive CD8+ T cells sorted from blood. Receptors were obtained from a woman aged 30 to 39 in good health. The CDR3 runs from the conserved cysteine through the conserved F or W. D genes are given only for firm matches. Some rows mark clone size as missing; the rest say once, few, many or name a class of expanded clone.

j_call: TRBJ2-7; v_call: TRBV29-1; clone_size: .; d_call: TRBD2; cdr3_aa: CSVRTSGGYEQYF; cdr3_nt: TGCAGCGTTCGTACTAGCGGGGGATACGAGCAGTACTTC
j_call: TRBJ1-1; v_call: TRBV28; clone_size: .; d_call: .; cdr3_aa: CASIEGPMNTEAFF; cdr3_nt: TGTGCCAGCATCGAAGGTCCAATGAACACTGAAGCTTTCTTT
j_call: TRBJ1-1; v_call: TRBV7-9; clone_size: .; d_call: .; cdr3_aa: CASSLGREWAAEAFF; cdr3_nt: TGTGCCAGCAGCTTAGGGCGGGAATGGGCGGCTGAAGCTTTCTTT
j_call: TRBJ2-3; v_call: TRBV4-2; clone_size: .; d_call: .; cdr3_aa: CASSQEITDTQYF; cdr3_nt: TGTGCCAGCAGCCAGGAAATCACAGATACGCAGTATTTT
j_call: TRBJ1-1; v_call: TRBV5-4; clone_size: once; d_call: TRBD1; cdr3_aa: CASSAGQGIEAFF; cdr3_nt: TGTGCCAGCAGCGCGGGACAGGGGATTGAAGCTTTCTTT
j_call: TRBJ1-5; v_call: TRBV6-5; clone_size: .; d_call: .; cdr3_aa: CASSLGPSQPQHF; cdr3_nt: TGTGCCAGCAGTTTGGGGCCAAGTCAGCCCCAGCATTTT
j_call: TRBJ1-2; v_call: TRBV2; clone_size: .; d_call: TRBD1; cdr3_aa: CASSDDRAPEGYTF; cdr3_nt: TGTGCCAGCAGTGACGACAGGGCCCCTGAGGGCTACACCTTC
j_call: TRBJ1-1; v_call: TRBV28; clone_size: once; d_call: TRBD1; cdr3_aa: CASSSNRGSTEAFF; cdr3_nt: TGTGCCAGCAGCTCAAACAGGGGGTCCACTGAAGCTTTCTTT
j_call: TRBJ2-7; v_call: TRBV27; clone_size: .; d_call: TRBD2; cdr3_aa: CASSLSTSGDYEQYF; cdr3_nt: TGTGCCAGCAGTTTATCGACTAGCGGAGACTACGAGCAGTACTTC
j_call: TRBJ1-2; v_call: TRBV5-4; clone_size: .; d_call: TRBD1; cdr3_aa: CASSSPTGTSYGYTF; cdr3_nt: TGTGCCAGCAGTTCGCCGACAGGGACAAGCTATGGCTACACCTTC
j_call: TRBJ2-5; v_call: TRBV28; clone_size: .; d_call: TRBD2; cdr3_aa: CASSCSAGTSGEQETQYF; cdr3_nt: TGTGCCAGCAGTTGCTCGGCAGGGACTAGCGGGGAACAAGAGACCCAGTACTTC
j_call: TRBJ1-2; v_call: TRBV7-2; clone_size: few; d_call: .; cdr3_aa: CASSPGGYGYTF; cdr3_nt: TGTGCCAGCAGCCCCGGGGGCTATGGCTACACCTTC
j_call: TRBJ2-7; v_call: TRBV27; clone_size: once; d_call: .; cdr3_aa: CASRQGGSYEQYF; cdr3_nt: TGTGCCAGCAGACAGGGAGGGTCCTACGAGCAGTACTTC
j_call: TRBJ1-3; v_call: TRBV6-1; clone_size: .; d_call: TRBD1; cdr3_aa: CASSARQGASGNTIYF; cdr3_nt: TGTGCCAGCAGTGCTAGACAGGGGGCGTCTGGAAACACCATATATTTT
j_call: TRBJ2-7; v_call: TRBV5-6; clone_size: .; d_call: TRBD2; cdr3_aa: CASSEGLAAHEQYF; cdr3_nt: TGTGCCAGCAGCGAAGGACTAGCGGCCCACGAGCAGTACTTC
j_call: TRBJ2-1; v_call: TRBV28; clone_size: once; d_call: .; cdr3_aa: CASSLWDRDGWKQFF; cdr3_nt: TGTGCCAGCAGTTTATGGGATCGGGACGGGTGGAAGCAGTTCTTC
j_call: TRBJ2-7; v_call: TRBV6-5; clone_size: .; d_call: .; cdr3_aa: CASSYSRLLSSYEQYF; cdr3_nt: TGTGCCAGCAGTTACTCTAGACTACTTAGCTCCTACGAGCAGTACTTC
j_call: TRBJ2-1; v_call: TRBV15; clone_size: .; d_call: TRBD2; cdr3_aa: CATSYPGVSGESYNEQFF; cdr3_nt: TGTGCCACCAGCTACCCCGGGGTTAGCGGGGAATCCTACAATGAGCAGTTCTTC
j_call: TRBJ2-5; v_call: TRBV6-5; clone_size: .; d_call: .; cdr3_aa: CATRDVLETQYF; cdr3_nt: TGTGCCACCCGGGATGTACTAGAGACCCAGTACTTC
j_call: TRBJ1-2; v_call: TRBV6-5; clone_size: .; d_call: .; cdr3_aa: CASSSPGPNYGYTF; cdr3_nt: TGTGCCAGCAGTTCACCCGGGCCCAACTATGGCTACACCTTC
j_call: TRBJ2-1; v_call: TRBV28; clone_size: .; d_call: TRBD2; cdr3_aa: CASSSGLADSYNEQFF; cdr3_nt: TGTGCCAGCAGTTCGGGACTAGCGGACTCCTACAATGAGCAGTTCTTC
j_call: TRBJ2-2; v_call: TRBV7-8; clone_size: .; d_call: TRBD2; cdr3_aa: CASSPGTASGQTGELFF; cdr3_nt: TGTGCCAGCAGCCCAGGCACCGCTAGCGGTCAGACCGGGGAGCTGTTTTTT
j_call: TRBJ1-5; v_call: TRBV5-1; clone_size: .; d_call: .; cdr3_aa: CASSEGVNSNQPQHF; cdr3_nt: TGCGCCAGCAGCGAGGGGGTCAATAGCAATCAGCCCCAGCATTTT
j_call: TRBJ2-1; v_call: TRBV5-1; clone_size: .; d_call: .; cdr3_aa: CASTNYSGSYNEQFF; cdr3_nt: TGCGCCAGCACAAATTACAGCGGGTCCTACAATGAGCAGTTCTTC
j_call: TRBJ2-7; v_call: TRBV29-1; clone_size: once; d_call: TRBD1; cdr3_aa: CSGGDREYEQYF; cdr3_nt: TGCAGCGGGGGGGACAGGGAATACGAGCAGTACTTC
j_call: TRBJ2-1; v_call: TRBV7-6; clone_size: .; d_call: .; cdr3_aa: CASSLAGSYNEQFF; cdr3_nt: TGTGCCAGCAGCTTAGCAGGGTCCTACAATGAGCAGTTCTTC
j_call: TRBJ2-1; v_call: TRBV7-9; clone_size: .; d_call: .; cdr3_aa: CASSLSLDNEQFF; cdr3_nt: TGTGCCAGCAGCTTATCCCTGGACAATGAGCAGTTCTTC
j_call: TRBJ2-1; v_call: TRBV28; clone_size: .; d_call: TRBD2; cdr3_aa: CASSFGLAGMNEQFF; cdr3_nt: TGTGCCAGCAGTTTTGGGCTAGCGGGAATGAATGAGCAGTTCTTC
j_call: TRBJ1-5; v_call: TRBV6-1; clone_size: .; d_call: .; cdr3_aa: CASSRRNSNQPQHF; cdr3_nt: TGTGCCAGCAGTCGACGGAATAGCAATCAGCCCCAGCATTTT
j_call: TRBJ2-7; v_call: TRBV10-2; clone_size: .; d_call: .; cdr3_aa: CASSEELGLTYEQYF; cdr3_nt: TGCGCCAGCAGTGAGGAGCTGGGGCTGACCTACGAGCAGTACTTC
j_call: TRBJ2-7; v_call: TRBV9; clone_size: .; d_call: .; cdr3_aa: CASSDGTRTAEQYF; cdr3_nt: TGTGCCAGCAGCGACGGGACCCGAACTGCCGAGCAGTACTTC
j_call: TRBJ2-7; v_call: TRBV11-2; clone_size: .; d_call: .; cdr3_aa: CASSFSRAYEQYF; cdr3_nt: TGTGCCAGCAGCTTCAGCCGGGCCTACGAGCAGTACTTC
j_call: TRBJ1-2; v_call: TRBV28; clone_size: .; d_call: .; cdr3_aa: CASSPNGASNYGYTF; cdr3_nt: TGTGCCAGCAGCCCAAATGGGGCTTCTAACTATGGCTACACCTTC
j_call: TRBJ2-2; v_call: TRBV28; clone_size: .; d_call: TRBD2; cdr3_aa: CASTGGKGNTGELFF; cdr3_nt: TGTGCCAGCACCGGGGGGAAGGGGAACACCGGGGAGCTGTTTTTT
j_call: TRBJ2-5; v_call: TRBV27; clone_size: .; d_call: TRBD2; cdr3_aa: CASKGLAGGGQETQYF; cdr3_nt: TGTGCCAGCAAGGGACTAGCGGGAGGCGGACAAGAGACCCAGTACTTC
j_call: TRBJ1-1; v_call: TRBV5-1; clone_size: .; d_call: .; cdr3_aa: CASTVSGEAFF; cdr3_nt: TGCGCCAGCACCGTCTCCGGTGAAGCTTTCTTT
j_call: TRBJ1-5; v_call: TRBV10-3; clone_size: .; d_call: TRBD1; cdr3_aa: CAISGTGENSNQPQHF; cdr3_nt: TGTGCCATCAGTGGAACAGGGGAGAATAGCAATCAGCCCCAGCATTTT
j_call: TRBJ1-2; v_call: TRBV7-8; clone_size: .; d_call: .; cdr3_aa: CASSTTLKGLGYGYTF; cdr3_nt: TGTGCCAGCAGCACAACCCTTAAGGGATTGGGCTATGGCTACACCTTC
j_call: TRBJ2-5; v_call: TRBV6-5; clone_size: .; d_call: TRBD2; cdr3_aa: CASSPLAGVSETQYF; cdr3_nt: TGTGCCAGCAGTCCCCTAGCGGGAGTCAGCGAGACCCAGTACTTC
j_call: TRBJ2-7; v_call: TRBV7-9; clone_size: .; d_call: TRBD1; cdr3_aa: CASSFGQGGSYEQYF; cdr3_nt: TGTGCCAGCAGCTTCGGACAGGGTGGCTCCTACGAGCAGTACTTC
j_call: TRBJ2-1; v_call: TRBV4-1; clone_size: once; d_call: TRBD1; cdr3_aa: CATSGTGDNEQFF; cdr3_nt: TGCGCCACCTCCGGGACAGGAGATAATGAGCAGTTCTTC
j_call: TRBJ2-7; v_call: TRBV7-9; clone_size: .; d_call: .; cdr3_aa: CASSLVLGQYYEQYF; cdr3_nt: TGTGCCAGCAGCTTAGTTCTGGGACAATACTACGAGCAGTACTTC
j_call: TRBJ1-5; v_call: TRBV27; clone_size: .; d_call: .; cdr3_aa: CASGNGEPYRHQPQHF; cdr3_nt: TGTGCCAGCGGAAATGGGGAGCCTTATCGGCATCAGCCCCAGCATTTT
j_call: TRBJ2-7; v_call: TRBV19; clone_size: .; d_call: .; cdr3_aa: CASSNGSYEQYF; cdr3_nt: TGTGCCAGTAGTAACGGGTCCTACGAGCAGTACTTC